These 25 T cell receptor beta chains were sequenced from one sample in a study of cytomegalovirus exposure and HLA in healthy donors. The PCR made use of 60 Vbeta and 13 Jbeta primers. Profiled with immunoSEQ multiplex PCR; TCRdb holds only in-frame clones, not every one. The sample contains about 120,000 clones, 70% to 80% of which appear only once. Sequenced material: PBMCs. Receptors were obtained from a man in his thirties or forties in good health and CMV-seropositive.

V usage is TRBV5-1 and J usage is TRBJ2-1; D is perhaps TRBD1 (5 bases). V shed 4 bases and J shed 0 bases, with 14 bases lying between them. The CDR3 is made up of 16 amino acids. Germline CDR1 and CDR2: SGHRS and YFSETQ. CDR3 loop: CASSHDSPNSYNEQFF. The CDR3 nucleotides are TGCGCCAGCAGCCACGACAGCCCAAACTCCTACAATGAGCAGTTCTTC. The full variable domain, with the rest looked up from reference TRBV5-1 and TRBJ2-1, is KAGVTQTPRYLIKTRGQQVTLSCSPISGHRSVSWYQQTPGQGLQFLFEYFSETQRNKGNFPGRFSGRQFSNSRSEMNVSTLELGDSALYLCASSHDSPNSYNEQFFGPGTRLTVL.

This chain joins TRBV2 and TRBJ2-1, with 13 bases identical to TRBD2. This CDR3 region has 16 residues. The germline gives CDR1 SNHLY, CDR2 FYNNEI. V shed 5 bases and J 6 bases; nucleotides not matched to a gene: 7. CDR3 sequence reads: CASSNPGLAGLNEQFF. CDR3 in DNA: TGTGCCAGCAGTAACCCGGGACTAGCGGGACTCAATGAGCAGTTCTTC.

This clone was seen more than once but under ten times. The chain links TRBV4-2 to TRBJ1-2; 7 bases agree with TRBD1. CDR1 is LGHNA and CDR2 is YNFKEQ in the germline V gene. CDR3 length: 17 residues. Losses at the gene ends were 0 bases for V and 2 bases for J; bases not matched to a gene: 9. CDR3 region: CASSQDSYGRGNYGYTF. Written as DNA, the CDR3 is TGTGCCAGCAGCCAAGATTCGTATGGCAGGGGGAACTATGGCTACACCTTC.

This clone was recorded once. This chain uses TRBV7-9 with TRBJ2-2; D is ambiguous. V lost 4 bases and J lost 6, with 15 bases in between. This CDR3 contains 15 residues. Germline CDR1 and CDR2: SEHNR and FQNEAQ (reference sequence). The CDR3 bases are TGTGCCAGCAGCTCGACTCTCCCCCGGGCCGGGGAGCTGTTTTTT. The encoded protein is CASSSTLPRAGELFF.

The chain uses TRBV14 and TRBJ2-2, with 8 positions matching TRBD2. The length of the CDR3 is 17 residues. Germline lookup yields CDR1 SGHDN and CDR2 FVKESK. Trimming removed 6 bases from V and 4 bases from J; junction bases left unmatched: 13. The CDR3 DNA follows: TGTGCCAGCAGTCCGCTGCGGGGGGCCAGGAGCACCGGGGAGCTGTTTTTT. Its protein product is CASSPLRGARSTGELFF.

The V and J genes are TRBV19 and TRBJ2-1; D not resolved. Germline values: CDR1 LNHDA, CDR2 SQIVND (reference sequence). The V gene lost 10 bases and the J gene lost 7 bases, with 11 bases spanning the gap. CDR3 length equals 11 residues. CDR3 loop: CATRWYNEQFF. CDR3 in DNA: TGTGCCACCCGGTGGTATAATGAGCAGTTCTTC.

The chain uses TRBV11-3 and TRBJ2-1; no clear D gene. Germline values: CDR1 SGHNT, CDR2 YENEEA. V shed 0 bases and J shed 6 bases, with 6 bases lying between them. The length of the CDR3 is 13 residues. Here the CDR3 reads CASSLERSNEQFF. The CDR3 DNA sequence: TGTGCCAGCAGCTTAGAGCGGTCCAATGAGCAGTTCTTC.

The chain uses TRBV14 and TRBJ2-3; D may be TRBD2 (5 bases). The CDR3 covers 18 residues. Trimming took 0 bases from V and 4 from J, leaving 20 bases between them. Germline CDR1 reads SGHDN; CDR2 reads FVKESK. The DNA of the CDR3 is TGTGCCAGCAGCCAAGAATCCACGGTCCTTGGGCGGGCAGATACGCAGTATTTT. This translates into CASSQESTVLGRADTQYF. Using reference TRBV14 and TRBJ2-3 for the parts outside the CDR3, the full variable domain is EAGVTQFPSHSVIEKGQTVTLRCDPISGHDNLYWYRRVMGKEIKFLLHFVKESKQDESGMPNNRFLAERTGGTYSTLKVQPAELEDSGVYFCASSQESTVLGRADTQYFGPGTRLTVL.

The chain couples TRBV4-2 to TRBJ2-3; 7 bases map to TRBD2. V was pared by 3 bases and J by 0 bases, with 6 bases of the junction left unmatched. The CDR3 extends over 16 amino acids. The germline V gene encodes CDR1 LGHNA and CDR2 YNFKEQ. CDR3 DNA sequence: TGTGCCAGCAGCCAGCTCGAGGGAGGGAGCACAGATACGCAGTATTTT. Encoded protein: CASSQLEGGSTDTQYF.

The gene calls are TRBV5-1 and TRBJ2-1; 9 nucleotides align to TRBD1. Trimming removed 3 bases from V and 10 bases from J; junction bases left unmatched: 5. The CDR3 runs 13 residues. Germline assignment: CDR1 SGHRS and CDR2 YFSETQ. CDR3 sequence reads: CASSWGQGDEQFF. DNA of the CDR3: TGCGCCAGCAGCTGGGGACAGGGAGACGAGCAGTTCTTC. The variable domain in full, with the rest retrieved from reference TRBV5-1 and TRBJ2-1, is KAGVTQTPRYLIKTRGQQVTLSCSPISGHRSVSWYQQTPGQGLQFLFEYFSETQRNKGNFPGRFSGRQFSNSRSEMNVSTLELGDSALYLCASSWGQGDEQFFGPGTRLTVL.

In its sample, this clone was seen a few times. The rearrangement joins TRBV10-3 to TRBJ2-5; perhaps TRBD2 as D (6 bases). This CDR3 contains 14 residues. Germline V gives CDR1 ENHRY, CDR2 SYGVKD. V gave up 2 bases and J gave up 4 bases, with 11 bases separating them. The DNA for the CDR3 is TGTGCCATCAGTGAGACTAGCTTAGGAGAGACCCAGTACTTC. The encoded protein is CAISETSLGETQYF.

The J gene is TRBJ2-5, the V gene TRBV5-1; 13 bases are a match to TRBD2. Germline loops: CDR1 SGHRS, CDR2 YFSETQ. The V segment lost 0 bases and the J segment 5 bases; nucleotides outside the gene matches: 7. The CDR3 is made up of 17 amino acids. The CDR3 DNA is TGCGCCAGCAGCTTGGCCCAGACTAGCGGGGGGCAGGAGACCCAGTACTTC. Protein sequence: CASSLAQTSGGQETQYF.

The sample holds a few counts of this clone. V is TRBV2 and J is TRBJ1-1; D remains unclear. This CDR3 is 13 amino acids long. Per the germline V gene, CDR1 is SNHLY and CDR2 is FYNNEI. V lost 2 bases to trimming and J lost 4 bases, with 8 bases between them. The CDR3: CASSELPGTEAFF. CDR3 in DNA: TGTGCCAGCAGTGAACTACCGGGCACTGAAGCTTTCTTT.

In this sample, this clone turned up a few times. The CDR3: CASRSGTGVTEAFF. The CDR3 DNA reads as TGTGCCAGCAGATCCGGGACAGGGGTTACTGAAGCTTTCTTT. The J gene is TRBJ1-1, the V gene TRBV5-6, with 10 bases identical to TRBD1. Losses at the gene ends were 5 bases for V and 5 bases for J; bases not matched to a gene: 6. From germline, CDR1 is SGHDT and CDR2 YYEEEE. This CDR3 comprises 14 residues.

The V and J genes are TRBV7-6 and TRBJ2-2, with TRBD2 as a possible D gene (6 bases). The length of the CDR3 is 15 residues. V shed 3 bases and J shed 2 bases, with 10 bases lying between them. The germline gives CDR1 SGHVS, CDR2 FNYEAQ. CDR3 loop: CASSLGTFNTGELFF. CDR3 nucleotide sequence: TGTGCCAGCAGCTTGGGGACTTTTAACACCGGGGAGCTGTTTTTT.

The V gene is TRBV21-1, the J gene TRBJ1-5; TRBD1 reflects the table's D call only, with no check against the DNA. TRBV21-1 is a known pseudogene. The CDR3 is 14 amino acids. CDR3 coding DNA: TGTGCCAGCAGCGAGGACAGAGGGTTCAAGCCCCAGCATTTT. Translating gives CASSEDRGFKPQHF.

Concerning this clone itself: At one end, the junction sequence differs from germline, possibly due to a read error. The rearrangement uses TRBV19 and TRBJ1-5, with 7 bases aligning to TRBD1. This CDR3 is 13 amino acids long. The germline CDR1 and CDR2 sequences are LNHDA and SQIVND (reference sequence). The CDR3 DNA reads TGTGCCAGTAGTGTAGACAGGGATCAGCCCCAGCATTTT. As protein: CASSVDRDQPQHF.

The rearrangement links TRBV5-1 to TRBJ1-6; 8 bases agree with TRBD1. Germline trimming cut 0 bases from V and 7 bases from J; bases unmatched to any gene: 6. The CDR3 totals 16 residues. CDR1 is SGHRS and CDR2 is YFSETQ in the germline V gene. CDR3: CASSLDQGAENSPLHF. The CDR3 region has the DNA TGCGCCAGCAGCTTGGATCAGGGGGCGGAGAATTCACCCCTCCACTTT. The whole variable domain, filled in from reference TRBV5-1 and TRBJ1-6, reads KAGVTQTPRYLIKTRGQQVTLSCSPISGHRSVSWYQQTPGQGLQFLFEYFSETQRNKGNFPGRFSGRQFSNSRSEMNVSTLELGDSALYLCASSLDQGAENSPLHFGNGTRLTVT.

The chain recombines TRBV5-4 with TRBJ2-7; 8 bases agree with TRBD1. Per the germline V gene, CDR1 is SGHNT and CDR2 is YYREEE (reference sequence). This CDR3 is 15 amino acids long. Trimming cost V 5 bases and J 0 bases; bases outside gene matches: 7. DNA for the CDR3: TGTGCCAGCAGTTACCCGGGACAGGACTCCTACGAGCAGTACTTC. It translates to CASSYPGQDSYEQYF.

This sequence joins TRBV5-6 and TRBJ2-7; the D gene is possibly TRBD1 (5 bases). The CDR3 extends over 11 amino acids. Germline V gene sequence: CDR1 SGHDT, CDR2 YYEEEE. Trimming left V 4 bases short and J 6 bases short, with 8 bases between. CDR3: CASSRTTEQYF. The DNA of the CDR3 is TGTGCCAGCAGCCGGACAACCGAGCAGTACTTC.

J is TRBJ2-5 and V is TRBV5-6; 7 bases match TRBD2. With V trimmed by 4 bases and J by 0 bases, 6 bases remained unmatched. The CDR3 loop spans 15 amino acids. Germline lookup yields CDR1 SGHDT and CDR2 YYEEEE. The CDR3: CASSQNGRHQETQYF. CDR3 DNA: TGTGCCAGCAGCCAAAACGGGAGGCACCAAGAGACCCAGTACTTC.

V is TRBV28 and J is TRBJ2-7, with 8 bases matching TRBD1. CDR3 length: 15 amino acids. Germline CDR1 MDHEN, CDR2 SYDVKM. Trimming cost V 5 bases and J 4 bases; bases outside gene matches: 10. The CDR3 reads CASSPTGGIGYEQYF. The CDR3 DNA follows: TGTGCCAGCAGTCCTACAGGGGGGATCGGATACGAGCAGTACTTC.

The chain uses TRBV25-1 and TRBJ2-5, with D possibly matching TRBD1 (6 bases). The tail of the sequence fits TRBJ2-7 better, so the J call may be wrong. The CDR3 contains 12 residues. Germline-derived CDR1 and CDR2 are MGHDK and SYGVNS. CDR3 nucleotide sequence: TGTGCCAGCAGCACAATACAGGGCGAGCAGTACTTC. The encoded protein is CASSTIQGEQYF.

The J gene is TRBJ2-1, the V gene TRBV27; maybe TRBD2 (6 bases). There are 13 residues in the CDR3. V was cut by 9 bases and J by 9 bases, with 18 bases left in between. Looked up from germline, CDR1 is MNHEY and CDR2 is SMNVEV (reference sequence). The CDR3 protein is CASELAHSGEQFF. DNA for the CDR3: TGTGCCAGTGAACTAGCCCATTCAGGTGAGCAGTTCTTC.

V gene TRBV7-2 combines with J gene TRBJ2-7, with D possibly TRBD2 on 6 matching bases. The CDR3 is 15 residues long. Germline V lookup: CDR1 SGHTA, CDR2 FQGNSA. Between the trimmed V and J ends, which lost 0 bases and 2 bases, there was a span of 11 bases. This chain's CDR3 is CASSLASGLPYEQYF. The DNA for the CDR3 is TGTGCCAGCAGCTTAGCTAGCGGCCTACCCTACGAGCAGTACTTC.